This T cell receptor beta chain was obtained from a study of CD8 T cells in Susac syndrome. When the RNA was reverse transcribed, random hexamers were used with an input of about 0.45 to 1 ug. The amplification used immunoSEQ multiplex PCR on TCR beta CDR3; it spanned 54 Vbeta and 13 Jbeta. TCRdb independently ran MiXCR on the immunoSEQ multiplex PCR reads; one entry per CDR3 protein. The table has roughly 140,000 distinct CDR3 sequences, about 94% seen once. The CDR3 spans 16 residues. Losses at the gene ends were 0 bases for V and 5 bases for J; bases not matched to a gene: 6. Peripheral blood CD8+ and CD4+ T cells were profiled by TCR beta sequencing. TEMRA cells were FACS-enriched and CD8+ and CD4+ T cells negatively isolated.

V gene TRBV23-1 combines with J gene TRBJ2-7; TRBD2 aligns across 11 bases. TRBV23-1 falls under the ORF class, with uncertain function. The TCR originated in a human donor with multiple sclerosis. Material for sequencing was CD8+ T cells from PBMCs. The CDR3 nucleotides are TGCGCCAGCAGTCAATCCCCCCTGACTAGCGGGGACGAGCAGTACTTC. Residues: CASSQSPLTSGDEQYF.